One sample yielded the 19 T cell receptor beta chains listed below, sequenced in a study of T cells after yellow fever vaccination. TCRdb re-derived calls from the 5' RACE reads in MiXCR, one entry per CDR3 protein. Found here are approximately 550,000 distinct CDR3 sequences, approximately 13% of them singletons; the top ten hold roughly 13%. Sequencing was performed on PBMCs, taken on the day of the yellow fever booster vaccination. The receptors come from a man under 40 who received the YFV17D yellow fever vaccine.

CDR3: CSARDREDEQYF. As DNA, the CDR3 is TGCAGTGCTAGAGATCGGGAGGACGAGCAGTACTTC. The genes are TRBV20-1 and TRBJ2-7; 7 bases fit TRBD2. The germline V gene has CDR1 DFQATT and CDR2 SNEGSKA (reference sequence). Trimming at V came to 0 bases and at J to 5 bases, leaving 1 base not matched to a gene. The CDR3 consists of 12 residues.

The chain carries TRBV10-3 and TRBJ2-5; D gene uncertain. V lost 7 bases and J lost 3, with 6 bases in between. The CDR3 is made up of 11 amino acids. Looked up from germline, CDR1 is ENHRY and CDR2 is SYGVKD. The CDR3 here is CAIMSEETQYF. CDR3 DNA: TGTGCCATCATGTCTGAAGAGACCCAGTACTTC.

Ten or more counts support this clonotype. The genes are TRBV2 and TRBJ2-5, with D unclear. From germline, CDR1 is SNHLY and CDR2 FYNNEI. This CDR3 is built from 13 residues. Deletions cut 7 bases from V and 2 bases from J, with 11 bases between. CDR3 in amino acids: CASIRERQETQYF. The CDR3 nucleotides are TGTGCCAGCATCCGAGAGCGACAAGAGACCCAGTACTTC. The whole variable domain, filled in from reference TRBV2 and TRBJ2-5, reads EPEVTQTPSHQVTQMGQEVILRCVPISNHLYFYWYRQILGQKVEFLVSFYNNEISEKSEIFDDQFSVERPDGSNFTLKIRSTKLEDSAMYFCASIRERQETQYFGPGTRLLVL.

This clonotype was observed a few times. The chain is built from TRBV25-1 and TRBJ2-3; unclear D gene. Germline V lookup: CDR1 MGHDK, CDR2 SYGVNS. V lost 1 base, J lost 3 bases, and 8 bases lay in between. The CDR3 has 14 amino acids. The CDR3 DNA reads TGTGCCAGCAGTGAATCTGGACCGACAGATACGCAGTATTTT. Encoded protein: CASSESGPTDTQYF.

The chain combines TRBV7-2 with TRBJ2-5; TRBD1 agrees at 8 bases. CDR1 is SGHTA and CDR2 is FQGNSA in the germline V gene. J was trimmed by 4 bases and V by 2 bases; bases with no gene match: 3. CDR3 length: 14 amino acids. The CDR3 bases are TGTGCCAGCAGCTTAAATCAGGGGGCAGAGACCCAGTACTTC. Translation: CASSLNQGAETQYF.

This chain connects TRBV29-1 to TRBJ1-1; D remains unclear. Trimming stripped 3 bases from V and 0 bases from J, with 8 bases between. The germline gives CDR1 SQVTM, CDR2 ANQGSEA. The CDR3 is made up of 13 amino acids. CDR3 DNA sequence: TGCAGCGTTGAGGGTCCCATGAACACTGAAGCTTTCTTT. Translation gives CSVEGPMNTEAFF.

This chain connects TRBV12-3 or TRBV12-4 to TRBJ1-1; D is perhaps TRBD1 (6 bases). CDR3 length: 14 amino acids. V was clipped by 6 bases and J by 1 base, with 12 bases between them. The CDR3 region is CASRLGHWNTEAFF. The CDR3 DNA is TGTGCCAGCAGATTGGGACATTGGAACACTGAAGCTTTCTTT.

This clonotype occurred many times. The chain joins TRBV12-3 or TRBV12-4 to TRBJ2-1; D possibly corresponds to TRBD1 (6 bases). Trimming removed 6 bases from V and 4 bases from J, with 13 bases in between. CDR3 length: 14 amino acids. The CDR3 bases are TGTGCCAGCAGCTTGAGGCAGGGGTACAATGAGCAGTTCTTC. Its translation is CASSLRQGYNEQFF.

This chain's CDR3 is CAWSVLGDTQYF. In DNA form, the CDR3 reads TGTGCCTGGAGTGTATTGGGAGATACGCAGTATTTT. This chain links TRBV30 with TRBJ2-3; D unclear. Per germline, CDR1 GTSNPN and CDR2 SVGIG (reference sequence). V was trimmed by 0 bases and J by 5 bases, leaving 6 bases between them. CDR3 length equals 12 residues.

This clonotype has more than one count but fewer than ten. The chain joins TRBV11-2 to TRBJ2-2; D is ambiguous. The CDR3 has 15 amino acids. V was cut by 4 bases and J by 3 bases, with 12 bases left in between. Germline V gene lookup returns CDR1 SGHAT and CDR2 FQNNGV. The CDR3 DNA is TGTGCCAGCAGCTCAAGGGTTGATTACACCGGGGAGCTGTTTTTT. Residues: CASSSRVDYTGELFF.

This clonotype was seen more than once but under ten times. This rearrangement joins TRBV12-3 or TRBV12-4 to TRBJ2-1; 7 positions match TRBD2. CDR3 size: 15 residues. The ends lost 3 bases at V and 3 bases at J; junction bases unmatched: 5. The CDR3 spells CASSFGGSIYNEQFF. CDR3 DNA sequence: TGTGCCAGCAGTTTCGGCGGGAGTATCTACAATGAGCAGTTCTTC.

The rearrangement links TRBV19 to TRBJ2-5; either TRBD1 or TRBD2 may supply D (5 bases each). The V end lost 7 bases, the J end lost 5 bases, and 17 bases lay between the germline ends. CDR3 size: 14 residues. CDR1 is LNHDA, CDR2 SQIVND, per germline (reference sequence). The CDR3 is CASTRRLGEETQYF. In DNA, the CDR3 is TGTGCCAGTACCCGAAGGTTGGGGGAGGAGACCCAGTACTTC.

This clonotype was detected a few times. The CDR3 DNA reads as TGCGCCAGCTTTCAGCGGCGGGGAGAGACCCAGTACTTC. Amino acids: CASFQRRGETQYF. The V gene is TRBV5-1, the J gene TRBJ2-5; TRBD2 is a possible D gene (6 bases). V was trimmed by 7 bases and J by 4 bases, leaving 14 bases between them. Germline CDR1 and CDR2: SGHRS and YFSETQ. CDR3 length: 13 amino acids.

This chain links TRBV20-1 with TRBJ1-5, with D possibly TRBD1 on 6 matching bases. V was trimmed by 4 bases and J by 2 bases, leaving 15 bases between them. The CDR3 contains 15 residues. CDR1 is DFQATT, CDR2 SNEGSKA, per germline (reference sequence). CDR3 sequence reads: CSAITGGAGNQPQHF. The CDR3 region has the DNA TGCAGTGCTATCACGGGGGGCGCGGGCAATCAGCCCCAGCATTTT.

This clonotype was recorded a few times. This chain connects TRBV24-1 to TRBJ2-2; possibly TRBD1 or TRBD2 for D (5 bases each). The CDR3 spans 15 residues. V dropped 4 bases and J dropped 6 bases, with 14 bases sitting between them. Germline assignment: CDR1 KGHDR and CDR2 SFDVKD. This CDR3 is CATSETGTAAGELFF. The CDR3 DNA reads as TGTGCCACCAGTGAAACTGGGACGGCGGCCGGGGAGCTGTTTTTT.

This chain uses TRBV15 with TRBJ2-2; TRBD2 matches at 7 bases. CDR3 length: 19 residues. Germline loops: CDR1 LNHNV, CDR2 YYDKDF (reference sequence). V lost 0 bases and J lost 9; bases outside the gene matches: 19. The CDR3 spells CATSRESYTGLDASRELFF. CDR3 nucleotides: TGTGCCACCAGCAGAGAGAGTTACACCGGACTAGATGCATCCCGGGAGCTGTTTTTT.

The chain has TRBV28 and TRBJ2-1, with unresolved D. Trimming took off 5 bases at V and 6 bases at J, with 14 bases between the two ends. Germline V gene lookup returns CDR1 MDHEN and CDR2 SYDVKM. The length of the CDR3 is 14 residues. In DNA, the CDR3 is TGTGCCAGCAGTCGGACCCAGTCGTCCAATGAGCAGTTCTTC. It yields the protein CASSRTQSSNEQFF.

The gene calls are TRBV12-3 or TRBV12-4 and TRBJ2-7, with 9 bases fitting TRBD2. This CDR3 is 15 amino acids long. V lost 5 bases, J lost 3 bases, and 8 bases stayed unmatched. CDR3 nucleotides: TGTGCCAGCAGTGAAACTAGCGGGTTTGGCTACGAGCAGTACTTC. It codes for CASSETSGFGYEQYF.

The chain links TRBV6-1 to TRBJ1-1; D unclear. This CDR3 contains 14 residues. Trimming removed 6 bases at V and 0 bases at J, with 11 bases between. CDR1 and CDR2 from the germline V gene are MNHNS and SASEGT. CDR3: CASRLDRMNTEAFF. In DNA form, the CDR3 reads TGTGCCAGCAGGTTGGATCGCATGAACACTGAAGCTTTCTTT.